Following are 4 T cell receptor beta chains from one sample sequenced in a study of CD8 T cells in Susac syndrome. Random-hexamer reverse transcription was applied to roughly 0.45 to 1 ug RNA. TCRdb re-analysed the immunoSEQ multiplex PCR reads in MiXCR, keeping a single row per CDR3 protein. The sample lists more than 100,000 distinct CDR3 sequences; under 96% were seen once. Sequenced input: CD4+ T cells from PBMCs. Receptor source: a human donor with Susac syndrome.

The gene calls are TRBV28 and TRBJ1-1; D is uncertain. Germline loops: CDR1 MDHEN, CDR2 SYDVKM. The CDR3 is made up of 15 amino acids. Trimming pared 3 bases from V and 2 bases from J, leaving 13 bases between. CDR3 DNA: TGTGCCAGCAGTTTCCTCCTGGGGTCTAACACTGAAGCTTTCTTT. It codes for CASSFLLGSNTEAFF.

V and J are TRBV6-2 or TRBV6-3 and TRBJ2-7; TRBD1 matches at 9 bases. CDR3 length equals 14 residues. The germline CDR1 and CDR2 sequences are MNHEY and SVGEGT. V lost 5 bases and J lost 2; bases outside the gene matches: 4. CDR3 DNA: TGTGCCAGCAGTGATGGACAGGGGACCTACGAGCAGTACTTC. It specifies CASSDGQGTYEQYF.

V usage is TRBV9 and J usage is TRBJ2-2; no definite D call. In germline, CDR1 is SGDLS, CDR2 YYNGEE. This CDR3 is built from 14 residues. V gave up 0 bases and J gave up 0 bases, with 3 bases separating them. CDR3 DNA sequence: TGTGCCAGCAGCGTAGCCCCGAACACCGGGGAGCTGTTTTTT. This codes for CASSVAPNTGELFF.

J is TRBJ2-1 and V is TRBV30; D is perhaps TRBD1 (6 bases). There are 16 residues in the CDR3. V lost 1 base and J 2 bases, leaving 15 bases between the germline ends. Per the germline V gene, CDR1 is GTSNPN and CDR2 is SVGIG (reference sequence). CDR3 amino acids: CAWSARDTRAYNEQFF. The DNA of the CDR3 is TGTGCCTGGAGTGCAAGGGACACGAGGGCCTACAATGAGCAGTTCTTC.